This T cell receptor beta chain is drawn from a study of OX40 agonist ivuxolimab in advanced cancers. Method: immunoSEQ multiplex PCR; TCRdb's copy keeps in-frame clones and lacks some. Of 58,000 or so clones listed, 89% are singletons. This clone occurred once. Germline lookup yields CDR1 MNHEY and CDR2 SMNVEV (reference sequence). CDR3 length: 13 amino acids. The chain links TRBV27 to TRBJ2-5; D possibly corresponds to TRBD2 (5 bases). The J call may be faulty, since TRBJ2-7 better matches the DNA end. Sequenced material: CD4+ or CD8+ T cells sorted from blood, taken in a trial of the OX40 agonist ivuxolimab. The receptor comes from an adult with an advanced solid tumor such as melanoma, head and neck, liver or kidney cancer. The CDR3 here is CASSYRDSYEQYF. The CDR3, as DNA: TGTGCCAGCAGTTACCGGGATTCCTACGAGCAGTACTTC.